This T cell receptor (beta chain) was observed in a study of cytomegalovirus exposure and HLA in healthy donors (dated by TCRdb to about 2017). For the study in its entirety: According to an earlier analysis of 587 of the donors, 200 million or so T cells yielded 117 million unique TCR beta sequences and about 300 Gb of sequence data. The study used immunosequencing to profile the T cell repertoires of about 670 subjects and linked those repertoires to cytomegalovirus serostatus. Typing coverage differed by locus: A, B, C, DRB1 and DQB1 were typed in roughly 620-640 donors, DQA1 in 522, DPA1 in 600 to 610, and DPB1 in roughly 470. HLA typing included class I and class II loci at four-digit resolution. Four to six DR-DQ haplotypes were handled as single units for association and clustering, since linkage in the cohort was strong. An early release that covered some 640 HLA-typed donors contained approximately 300 gigabases of sequencing data and tens of millions of unique TCR sequences. In an earlier analysis of 587 of the donors, high-throughput TCR beta sequencing was used to judge whether each TCR beta V gene segment behaved as functional or pseudogenic. High-throughput TCR immunosequencing, statistical association of individual TCRs with disease status, and machine learning were combined to predict cytomegalovirus infection status. Donor age, sex, ethnicity and CMV serostatus were compiled together with the repertoire data. The study aimed to test whether signatures of past pathogen exposure could be identified by cataloging public T cell receptors. Rather than drawing on any new phenotypic data, the later analysis identified candidate immune exposures from TCR beta sequences and the way those sequences occurred across donors. On average, roughly 250,000 unique TCR beta nucleotide sequences were sequenced per donor among some 430 genotyped donors of the cohort, with approximately 18% of those sequences being non-productive. Of the approximately 400 genotyped donors, 81% were placed in the genetic ancestry cluster associated with self-reported Caucasian donors. Besides the first cohort of approximately 670 subjects, a separate validation cohort made up of 90 to 150 different subjects was used. In a later genetic analysis, genome-wide SNP genotypes for about 55% of the roughly 670 donors were used, and that subset was treated as a discovery cohort. All discovery cohort repertoires had been generated using a single sequencing platform. A later analysis re-analyzed previously published TCR beta repertoires from 660 or so donors and added high-resolution HLA genotyping to study TCR occurrence patterns. Beyond this particular receptor, the publication reports: At a false discovery rate of 0.05, a later analysis linked 16,951 TCR beta sequences to specific HLA alleles. Linkage disequilibrium might explain the correlated functional status among segregating V segments, but an unknown experimental factor could not be excluded. A total of 150 or so TCR beta chains were listed by the study as associated with cytomegalovirus. The authors suggested that the approach could potentially be generalized to other disease states and immunological phenotypes. Sequencing depth was assumed to be roughly uniform across donors in the presence/absence analyses, though that assumption may not hold. A cluster of highly shared sequence variants was judged likely to be a technical artifact of the sequencing pipeline. Because some donors lacked HLA typing at each locus, the association tests relied only on the typed subset. The earlier analysis of approximately 560 of the donors excluded around 17 rarely observed V segments, including chromosome 9 orphons, because counts were too low. Most CMV-associated TCR beta chains appeared to be HLA-restricted in a later analysis, and the HLA associations seemed to be driven largely by CMV exposure. An earlier analysis of several hundred of the donors showed that most TCR beta V segments appeared in productive rearrangements either about 87% or about 30% of the time, which broadly matched IMGT annotations. In vitro tests confirmed that three of the cytomegalovirus-associated TCR beta chains recognize cytomegalovirus antigens. In a later genetic analysis, fewer N-insertions in productive TCRs were reported among donors in an Asian-associated ancestry cluster than the roughly 700-donor mean. A further reported finding was that TCR beta sequences accurately predicted the HLA-A and HLA-B alleles for most subjects in the first cohort. According to a later analysis, parvovirus B19, influenza, CMV and Epstein-Barr virus appeared linked to several top co-occurrence clusters. A later analysis found that TCR association rates varied across HLA loci, with DRB1 alleles showing the most associated TCRs and HLA-C alleles the fewest. This cohort had only TCR beta chains sequenced, and the lack of alpha or paired-chain data limited which features could be detected. When HLA alleles, especially DR and DQ, strongly co-occurred, attributing TCR associations to individual alleles was difficult. Most TCR sequences were observed very rarely across donors, whereas some public TCRs were present in many individuals. The classifier was reported to diagnose cytomegalovirus status with high specificity and sensitivity in both the original cohort and the validation cohort. Because the 87-base-pair reads could not distinguish some IMGT-functional V segments, including TRBV6-2 and TRBV6-3, those segments were excluded. A later analysis found that HLA-associated TCR beta chains were more clonally expanded and had lower generation probabilities than equally common non-associated chains. CMV serostatus was the only immune exposure information available for the cohort. A later genetic analysis associated a missense DCLRE1C variant with V-gene and J-gene trimming of TCR beta chains, and an independent cohort replicated the association.

In regard to this clone: Its antigen target is currently unknown. Nothing much larger sits one base from this clone, and base qualities are not available.

V is trimmed back by 6 bases and J by 8 bases, and the junction contains 18 bases that no gene match accounts for. The CDR3 runs 16 amino acids, cysteine and phenylalanine included. Of the read, only the CDR3 DNA is kept; its 48 bases are in frame from base 1. The germline V gene supplies CDR1 MGHRA and CDR2 YSYEKL. In total, approximately 700 healthy bone marrow donors made up the cohort. Cohort members were all nominally healthy when sampled, although unrecorded immune exposures were likely present. The donor tested CMV seropositive, placing the donor among the roughly 300 seropositive members of the cohort. Each donor provided a peripheral blood sample, and peripheral blood mononuclear cells were used for TCR beta sequencing. The Qiagen DNeasy Blood Extraction Kit was used to extract genomic DNA from the blood cell samples. Library generation was performed with the immunoSEQ multiplex PCR assay. For the multiplex PCR, a mixture combining 60 forward primers for TCR Vbeta segments and 13 reverse primers for TCR Jbeta segments was used. The CDR3 region of rearranged TCR beta genes was amplified from genomic DNA with a multiplex PCR assay. Amplified TCR beta libraries were sequenced as 87-base-pair reads on the Illumina HiSeq System. The source study handled its data this way. Across the 600 to 700 repertoires, a later analysis counted roughly 77 million unique TCR beta chains, roughly 11 million of which were shared by at least two donors. Raw reads were error-corrected and collapsed into unique sequences by a nearest-neighbor algorithm in which closely related sequences were merged to remove PCR and sequencing errors. Alignment of CDR3 sequences to IMGT reference sequences was used to assign V, D and J gene segments. For a sequence to be retained, at least a six-nucleotide match to both a V gene segment and a J gene segment was required. Rearrangements were classified as productive when the CDR3 lacked stop codons and remained in frame with V and J, and all other rearrangements were classified as non-productive. CDR3 was defined by IMGT convention, running from the second conserved V-encoded cysteine to the conserved J-encoded phenylalanine. The earlier analysis of 587 of the donors excluded any sequence lacking an unambiguous match to a single V gene segment. In an earlier analysis of more than 500 of the donors, a V segment was called functional when productive rearrangements were above 56.7%, and segregating when the standard deviation between donors exceeded 5%. A statistical classification framework was built for diagnosing cytomegalovirus status from the catalog of TCR beta chain sequences. In a later analysis, TCR nucleotide sequences were compared against IMGT/GENE-DB human TR gene sequences so that V and J genes could be assigned. A later analysis assigned CDR3 sequences and most-parsimonious VDJ recombination scenarios with the TCRdist pipeline. In a later analysis, each TCR beta chain was defined by its CDR3 amino acid sequence together with its V-gene family, and reads lacking a unique V-gene family were excluded. A later analysis removed 600 or so highly shared, low-generation-probability nucleotide sequences to deal with suspected cross-contamination and a sequencing artifact. A later analysis calculated a clonal expansion index for each public chain from normalized within-repertoire ranks of inferred template counts. In a later analysis, generation probabilities were computed with a VDJ recombination model fitted to out-of-frame rearrangements, and the resulting probabilities were checked against IGoR. In a later analysis, hypergeometric tests were used to score TCR-TCR, TCR-HLA and TCR-CMV co-occurrence, with a repertoire-size bias correction applied to TCR pairs. In a later analysis, false discovery rates were estimated by permuting HLA or CMV assignments 20 times. In a later analysis, co-occurring TCRs were grouped with DBSCAN, and TCRdist sequence similarity was added when clustering was performed within HLA-allele-positive subsets. Repertoires with fewer than 30,000 or more than 120,000 public chains, plus five repertoires with anomalous nucleotide sharing, were excluded from co-occurrence clustering. The source is immuneACCESS, and TCRdb retained only in-frame sequences with V and J called. Part of the clones is not carried over; for the studies checked, unresolved V genes explain less than half of this, and the remainder is unexplained. V and J calls and clone size come straight from that table; D and trimming were deduced from the DNA. The sample table holds 130,000 to 150,000 clones, of which roughly 80% were seen once. The top ten constitute 6.5% to 8% of the sample.

The chain links TRBV4-1 with TRBJ1-2; 7 middle bases align to TRBD1. Sequenced sample: PBMCs. This TCR was recovered from a woman between 40 and 55 years old in good health and CMV-seropositive. The CDR3 region reads CASRGPGTASLRGYTF. The nucleotides read TGCGCCAGCAGGGGCCCCGGGACAGCAAGTTTACGGGGCTACACCTTC.